The 5 T cell receptor beta chains in this list originate from one sample, sequenced in a study of OX40 agonist ivuxolimab in advanced cancers. Data came from immunoSEQ multiplex PCR; TCRdb stores just in-frame clones and leaves some out. The sample contains some 60,000 clones, roughly nine tenths of which appear only once. Sequencing was performed on CD4+ or CD8+ T cells sorted from blood, taken in a trial of the OX40 agonist ivuxolimab. These TCRs come from an adult with an advanced solid tumor such as melanoma, head and neck, liver or kidney cancer.

This clone was observed a few times. V usage is TRBV7-9 and J usage is TRBJ2-3; 7 bases align to TRBD2. Germline loops: CDR1 SEHNR, CDR2 FQNEAQ (reference sequence). This CDR3 is 15 amino acids long. After removal of 7 bases from V and 1 base from J, the junction contained 8 bases not matched to a gene. The CDR3 nucleotides read TGTGCCAGCACCCTCCGTCGGGGGGGCACAGATACGCAGTATTTT. This encodes CASTLRRGGTDTQYF.

This sequence joins TRBV5-1 and TRBJ2-1, with D maybe TRBD2 (6 bases). Germline V gives CDR1 SGHRS, CDR2 YFSETQ. V lost 7 bases to trimming and J lost 7 bases, with 12 bases between them. The CDR3 length is 12 residues. Written as DNA, the CDR3 is TGCGCCAGCGGACTACAGAAGAATGAGCAGTTCTTC. It translates to CASGLQKNEQFF.

The V call is TRBV30, the J call TRBJ2-1; D call uncertain. The CDR3 totals 11 residues. V gave up 4 bases and J gave up 4 bases, with 5 bases separating them. Germline V gives CDR1 GTSNPN, CDR2 SVGIG (reference sequence). The CDR3: CAWTGYNEQFF. The CDR3 bases are TGTGCCTGGACCGGATACAATGAGCAGTTCTTC.

The chain carries TRBV5-4 and TRBJ2-1; 8 bases are shared with TRBD1. CDR3 length equals 16 residues. The trim removed 2 bases at V and 2 bases at J, leaving 6 bases unmatched. Germline CDR1 SGHNT, CDR2 YYREEE (reference sequence). DNA of the CDR3: TGTGCCAGCAGCTTCCGGGACAGGAGGACCTACAATGAGCAGTTCTTC. Residues: CASSFRDRRTYNEQFF.

This rearrangement joins TRBV2 to TRBJ2-2, with D possibly being TRBD1 or TRBD2 (5 bases each). Germline CDR1 is SNHLY and CDR2 is FYNNEI. The CDR3 runs 15 residues. V was trimmed by 6 bases and J by 0 bases, leaving 11 bases between them. DNA for the CDR3: TGTGCCAGCAGGATCGGGACGGCGAACACCGGGGAGCTGTTTTTT. Translation: CASRIGTANTGELFF.